Listed below are T cell receptor beta chains from one sample, sequenced in a study of blood T cell repertoires in COVID-19. Repertoires were generated with immunoSEQ multiplex PCR, while TCRdb's copy carries only in-frame clones and drops some. The data show 140,000 or so clones, with roughly 80% seen just once and roughly 4.9% held by the top ten. Sequencing used peripheral blood. The receptors shown here come from a woman in her 70s with COVID-19, enrolled during active disease. Both conserved end residues are part of each CDR3. A D gene is named only where the DNA matches it firmly. Clone size, where shown, is once, few, many, or a class for clones that have expanded.

TRBD1,TRBJ1-6,NA,TRBV27,TGTGCCAGCAGTTTGGGACAGACTTATAATTCACCCCTCCACTTT,CASSLGQTYNSPLHF
NA,TRBJ1-2,NA,TRBV5-4,TGTGCCAGCAGCTACCCTACAGGGCGAGACTATGGCTACACCTTC,CASSYPTGRDYGYTF
NA,TRBJ1-6,NA,TRBV2,TGTGCCAGCAGCGTGACGGCCTCGGGGAATTCACCCCTCCACTTT,CASSVTASGNSPLHF
TRBD1,TRBJ1-4,NA,TRBV7-9,TGTGCCAGCAGCCAGGACAGGACTAATGAAAAACTGTTTTTT,CASSQDRTNEKLFF
TRBD2,TRBJ2-7,NA,TRBV20-1,TGCAGTGCTAGTCCGGGACTAGCGGGGGGTTGGTACGAGCAGTACTTC,CSASPGLAGGWYEQYF
NA,TRBJ1-5,NA,TRBV6-6,TGTGCCAGCAGTTGGAGACAGATTAGCAATCAGCCCCAGCATTTT,CASSWRQISNQPQHF
NA,TRBJ1-1,NA,TRBV11-1,TGTGCCAGCAGCTTAGGACGGGACACTGAAGCTTTCTTT,CASSLGRDTEAFF
NA,TRBJ2-7,NA,TRBV12-2,TGTGCAAGTCGCTTAGGACCAGGAATGACCTACGAGCAGTACTTC,CASRLGPGMTYEQYF
NA,TRBJ1-6,NA,TRBV7-8,TGTGCCAGCAGCTTAGCGGGGGGGCGCTCCTATAATTCACCCCTCCACTTT,CASSLAGGRSYNSPLHF
NA,TRBJ1-1,NA,TRBV3-1/TRBV3-2,TGTGCCAGCAGCCAAGGGTTGGGGTTAGGGGGTGAAGCTTTCTTT,CASSQGLGLGGEAFF
NA,TRBJ1-3,NA,TRBV10-2,TGCGCCAGCAGTGAGTCAGACAGGAGCTCTGGAAACACCATATATTTT,CASSESDRSSGNTIYF
TRBD1,TRBJ2-7,NA,TRBV7-9,TGTGCCAGCAGCCTCACCGGGACAGGCTCCTACGAGCAGTACTTC,CASSLTGTGSYEQYF
NA,TRBJ1-3,NA,TRBV13,TGTGCCAGCAGCCCTAGACTTATTAGCTCTGGAAACACCATATATTTT,CASSPRLISSGNTIYF
TRBD2,TRBJ2-5,NA,TRBV30,TGTGCCTGGGGGGGGGATAGCGGGCAAGAGACCCAGTACTTC,CAWGGDSGQETQYF
NA,TRBJ1-3,NA,TRBV7-2,TGTGCCAGCAGCTTACGCAGCTCTGGAAACACCATATATTTT,CASSLRSSGNTIYF
TRBD1,TRBJ2-7,NA,TRBV15,TGTGCCACCAGCAGAGGGACAGGGAACTACGAGCAGTACTTC,CATSRGTGNYEQYF
TRBD1,TRBJ1-5,NA,TRBV2,TGTGCCAGCAGTCAAGGACAGGGGGACGGTCAGCCCCAGCATTTT,CASSQGQGDGQPQHF
NA,TRBJ2-1,NA,TRBV3-1/TRBV3-2,TGTGCCAGCACCTCAAGAAGGGGGGGCGCCTACAATGAGCAGTTCTTC,CASTSRRGGAYNEQFF
TRBD1,TRBJ1-1,NA,TRBV3-1/TRBV3-2,TGTGCCAGCAGCCATCGACAGGGGTCCAAAGCGAACACTGAAGCTTTCTTT,CASSHRQGSKANTEAFF
NA,TRBJ2-7,NA,TRBV6-5,TGTGCCAGCAGAGAGACAGCCTCCTACGAGCAGTACTTC,CASRETASYEQYF
NA,TRBJ1-2,NA,TRBV7-2,TGTGCCAGCAGCGGTAGGGAGGGTACGAGCTACACCTTC,CASSGREGTSYTF
TRBD1,TRBJ2-1,NA,TRBV29-1,TGCAGCGCTAACAGGGGTCCCGACAATGAGCAGTTCTTC,CSANRGPDNEQFF
TRBD1,TRBJ1-5,NA,TRBV4-1,TGCGCCAGCAGCCAAGAGGACAGGGCTGTTCAGCCCCAGCATTTT,CASSQEDRAVQPQHF
NA,TRBJ1-3,NA,TRBV9,TGTGCCAGCAGCGCAATCCCGACAGATGTCTCTGGAAACACCATATATTTT,CASSAIPTDVSGNTIYF
TRBD1,TRBJ1-1,NA,TRBV18,TGTGCCAGCTCACCATCGGAACAGGGGGCGAGGAGCACTGAAGCTTTCTTT,CASSPSEQGARSTEAFF
NA,TRBJ1-2,once,TRBV5-6,TGTGCCAGCAGCGCGATTATGAAGGACAGATTCTTC,CASSAIMKDRFF
TRBD1,TRBJ1-2,NA,TRBV24-1,TGTGCCACCAGTGATTTGCCGGGACAGGGATTGGATGGCTACACCTTC,CATSDLPGQGLDGYTF
TRBD2,TRBJ2-2,NA,TRBV19,TGTGCCACTAGGGCCGGGACTAGCAGCACCGGGGAGCTGTTTTTT,CATRAGTSSTGELFF
TRBD2,TRBJ2-7,NA,TRBV6-4,TGTGCCAGCAGTGACCCCGGACTAGCGGGGAACCTGAGGGAGCAGTACTTC,CASSDPGLAGNLREQYF
TRBD2,TRBJ2-1,NA,TRBV6-2/TRBV6-3,TGTGCCAGCAGTTACTCCGCGGGGGGGCTCCACAATGAGCAGTTCTTC,CASSYSAGGLHNEQFF